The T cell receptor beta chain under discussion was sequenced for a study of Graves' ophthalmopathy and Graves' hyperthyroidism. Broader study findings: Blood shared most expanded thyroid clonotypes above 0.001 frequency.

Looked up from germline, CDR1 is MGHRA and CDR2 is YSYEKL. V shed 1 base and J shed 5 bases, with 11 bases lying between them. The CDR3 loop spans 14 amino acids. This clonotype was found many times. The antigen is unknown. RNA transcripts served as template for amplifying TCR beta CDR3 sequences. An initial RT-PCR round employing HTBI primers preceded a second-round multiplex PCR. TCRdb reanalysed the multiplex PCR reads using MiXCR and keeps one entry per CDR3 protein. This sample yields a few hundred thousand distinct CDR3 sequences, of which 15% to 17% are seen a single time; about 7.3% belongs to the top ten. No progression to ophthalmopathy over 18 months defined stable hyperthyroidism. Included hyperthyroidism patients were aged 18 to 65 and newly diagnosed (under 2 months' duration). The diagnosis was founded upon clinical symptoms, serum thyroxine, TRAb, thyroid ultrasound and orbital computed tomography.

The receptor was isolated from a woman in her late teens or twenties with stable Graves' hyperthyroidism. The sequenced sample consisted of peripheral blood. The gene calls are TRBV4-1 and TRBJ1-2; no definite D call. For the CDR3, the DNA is TGCGCCAGCAGCCAAGTAGAGGGAACTTATGGCTACACCTTC. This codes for CASSQVEGTYGYTF.